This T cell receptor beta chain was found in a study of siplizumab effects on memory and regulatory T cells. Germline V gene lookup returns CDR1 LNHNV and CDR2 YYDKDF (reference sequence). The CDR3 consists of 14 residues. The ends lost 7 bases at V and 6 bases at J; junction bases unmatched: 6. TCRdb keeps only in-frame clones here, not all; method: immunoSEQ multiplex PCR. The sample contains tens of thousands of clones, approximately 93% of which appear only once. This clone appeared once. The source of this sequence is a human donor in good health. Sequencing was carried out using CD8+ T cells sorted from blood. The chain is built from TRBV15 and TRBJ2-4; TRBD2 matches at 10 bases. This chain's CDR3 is CATTGSSGRNIQYF. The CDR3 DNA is TGTGCCACCACCGGGTCTAGCGGGAGAAACATTCAGTACTTC.